One sample yielded the 30 T cell receptor beta chains listed below, sequenced in a study of blood T cell repertoires in COVID-19 (dated by TCRdb to the early 2020s). Receptor amplification or capture employed the immunoSEQ multiplex PCR assay. The table was pulled from immuneACCESS by TCRdb, which kept in-frame rearrangements only. Such tables lose some clones; where checked, under half of the loss comes from unresolved V genes, and the rest has no known cause. The sample table shows some 200,000 clones, and 84% are seen once. About 13% of the sample is in the top ten clones. The sequencing sample was made of peripheral blood. These TCRs come from a human donor in a cohort sampled during active COVID-19.

The gene calls are TRBV28 and TRBJ2-2; the match to TRBD1 covers 10 bases. This CDR3 is built from 15 residues. Losses at the gene ends were 6 bases for V and 7 bases for J; bases not matched to a gene: 8. The germline V gene encodes CDR1 MDHEN and CDR2 SYDVKM. CDR3 region: CASSQTGGGDGELFF. The CDR3 coding sequence is TGTGCCAGCAGCCAGACAGGGGGCGGTGACGGGGAGCTGTTTTTT.

Here the CDR3 reads CASSLGTGGELFF. The CDR3 nucleotides are TGTGCCAGCAGCTTAGGGACAGGCGGGGAGCTGTTTTTT. The chain carries TRBV11-2 and TRBJ2-2; 7 bases map to TRBD1. The V and J ends lost 1 base and 7 bases, in that order; junction bases with no gene match: 0. The CDR3 covers 13 residues. The V gene's germline CDR1 is SGHAT and CDR2 FQNNGV.

This clone was observed a handful of times. This rearrangement joins TRBV7-8 to TRBJ2-7, with 9 bases identical to TRBD2. Trimming took 5 bases from V and 3 from J; bases not matched to a gene: 8. CDR1 SGHVS and CDR2 FQNEAQ come from the germline V gene. The CDR3 runs 15 residues. The CDR3: CASSRGVAGVYEQYF. CDR3 DNA sequence: TGTGCCAGCAGCCGCGGGGTAGCGGGAGTCTACGAGCAGTACTTC.

The rearrangement uses TRBV7-2 and TRBJ2-7; D is unresolved. The V gene's germline CDR1 is SGHTA and CDR2 FQGNSA. Trimming pared 2 bases from V and 4 bases from J, leaving 12 bases between. The CDR3 has 14 amino acids. The CDR3 nucleotides are TGTGCCAGCAGCTTAACGTGGCAGGCGTACGAGCAGTACTTC. This translates into CASSLTWQAYEQYF. Supplemented by reference TRBV7-2 and TRBJ2-7, the full variable domain reads GAGVSQSPSNKVTEKGKDVELRCDPISGHTALYWYRQSLGQGLEFLIYFQGNSAPDKSGLPSDRFSAERTGGSVSTLTIQRTQQEDSAVYLCASSLTWQAYEQYFGPGTRLTVT.

The chain links TRBV30 to TRBJ2-7, with D maybe TRBD2 (6 bases). Between the trimmed V and J ends, which lost 3 bases and 0 bases, there was a span of 15 bases. The CDR3 has 15 amino acids. Germline values: CDR1 GTSNPN, CDR2 SVGIG (reference sequence). CDR3 residues: CAWRVAATSSYEQYF. CDR3 DNA sequence: TGTGCCTGGAGGGTAGCGGCAACGAGCTCCTACGAGCAGTACTTC.

The chain uses TRBV9 and TRBJ2-1; 8 bases match TRBD2. The germline CDR1 and CDR2 sequences are SGDLS and YYNGEE. This CDR3 is built from 16 residues. Losses at the gene ends were 0 bases for V and 4 bases for J; bases not matched to a gene: 6. CDR3 residues: CASSVGVSGMYNEQFF. CDR3 nucleotides: TGTGCCAGCAGCGTAGGAGTTAGCGGGATGTACAATGAGCAGTTCTTC.

This chain connects TRBV9 to TRBJ2-5; 7 bases are a match to TRBD2. Germline loops: CDR1 SGDLS, CDR2 YYNGEE. Unmatched junction bases numbered 2, after V lost 1 base and J lost 5 bases. This CDR3 has 13 residues. In nucleotides, the CDR3 is TGTGCCAGCAGCGTAATGACTAGCGAGACCCAGTACTTC. It encodes CASSVMTSETQYF.

The chain uses TRBV28 and TRBJ2-5; tentatively, D is TRBD1 (6 bases). Germline CDR1 and CDR2: MDHEN and SYDVKM. V gave up 6 bases and J gave up 5 bases, with 16 bases separating them. The CDR3 spans 14 residues. The CDR3 sequence: CASSVQGPAETQYF. The CDR3 DNA reads as TGTGCCAGCAGCGTCCAGGGGCCGGCGGAGACCCAGTACTTC.

The chain couples TRBV3-1 (or the pseudogene TRBV3-2) to TRBJ1-3; possibly TRBD1 for D (5 bases). V shed 5 bases and J shed 0 bases, with 11 bases lying between them. Germline V gene lookup returns CDR1 LGHDT and CDR2 YNNKEL (reference sequence). This CDR3 is 15 amino acids long. The CDR3 here is CASSTLRGSGNTIYF. CDR3 coding DNA: TGTGCCAGCAGCACTTTAAGGGGCTCTGGAAACACCATATATTTT.

V usage is TRBV10-1 and J usage is TRBJ2-2; unclear D gene. With 3 bases removed from V and 8 bases from J, the gap between germline ends came to 10 bases. CDR1 is WNHNN, CDR2 SYGVQD, per germline (reference sequence). The CDR3 contains 13 residues. The CDR3 sequence: CASSDEITGELFF. The DNA of the CDR3 is TGCGCCAGCAGTGACGAAATCACAGGGGAGCTGTTTTTT.

The chain joins TRBV6-4 to TRBJ1-5; unclear D gene. Trimming took off 4 bases at V and 5 bases at J, with 18 bases between the two ends. The CDR3 length is 16 residues. Per germline, CDR1 MRHNA and CDR2 SNTAGT. In nucleotides, the CDR3 is TGTGCCAGCAGTGCCGGGAGAGGAGTAGGTGATCAGCCCCAGCATTTT. It yields the protein CASSAGRGVGDQPQHF.

The chain recombines TRBV7-2 with TRBJ1-1; D is ambiguous. The CDR3 has 14 amino acids. CDR1 and CDR2 (germline): SGHTA, FQGNSA. V dropped 4 bases and J dropped 10 bases, with 19 bases sitting between them. The CDR3, as DNA: TGTGCCAGCAGCTCCCGCCAGGCCCTCAGCGGAGCTTTCTTT. Translated: CASSSRQALSGAFF.

The rearrangement joins TRBV18 to TRBJ2-1, with 7 bases that match TRBD1. V lost 3 bases, J lost 5 bases, and 7 bases stayed unmatched. Germline values: CDR1 KGHSH, CDR2 LQKENI. The CDR3 totals 15 residues. CDR3 protein: CASSPQQGLDNEQFF. As DNA, the CDR3 is TGTGCCAGCTCACCCCAACAGGGGTTAGACAATGAGCAGTTCTTC.

The rearrangement links TRBV9 to TRBJ1-4, with D possibly being TRBD1 (5 bases). The CDR3 length is 14 residues. With 0 bases removed from V and 4 bases from J, the gap between germline ends came to 7 bases. Looked up from germline, CDR1 is SGDLS and CDR2 is YYNGEE. CDR3 residues: CASSVVQDNEKLFF. CDR3 DNA sequence: TGTGCCAGCAGCGTAGTACAGGATAATGAAAAACTGTTTTTT.

The rearrangement links TRBV16 to TRBJ2-1; possible D gene TRBD2, 5 bases. Germline V gives CDR1 KGHSY, CDR2 FQNENV. The CDR3 contains 16 residues. V lost 3 bases and J 0 bases, leaving 12 bases between the germline ends. CDR3 loop: CASSHSAVLSYNEQFF. The CDR3 region has the DNA TGTGCCAGCAGCCATTCAGCGGTCCTCTCCTACAATGAGCAGTTCTTC.

The rearrangement links TRBV10-1 to TRBJ2-6; TRBD2 matches 8 bases. Germline V gene sequence: CDR1 WNHNN, CDR2 SYGVQD (reference sequence). The ends lost 3 bases at V and 1 base at J; junction bases unmatched: 20. This CDR3 region has 22 residues. CDR3 sequence reads: CASSDRAGDRPGGVSGANVLTF. The CDR3 DNA follows: TGCGCCAGCAGTGATAGAGCGGGAGACCGCCCGGGCGGGGTTTCTGGGGCCAACGTCCTGACTTTC.

The chain couples TRBV25-1 to TRBJ2-1; tentatively, D is TRBD2 (6 bases). This CDR3 comprises 14 residues. Trimming took off 8 bases at V and 2 bases at J, with 13 bases between the two ends. Germline CDR1 MGHDK, CDR2 SYGVNS. The DNA for the CDR3 is TGTGCCAGCTTAGAACCGGGGGCCTACAATGAGCAGTTCTTC. Translation gives CASLEPGAYNEQFF.

The chain combines TRBV6-5 with TRBJ2-2; 7 bases agree with TRBD2. Germline V gene data show CDR1 as MNHEY and CDR2 as SVGAGI. This CDR3 region has 16 residues. The J segment lost 5 bases and the V segment lost 0 bases, leaving 6 bases of the junction unmatched. The CDR3 DNA follows: TGTGCCAGCAGTTACTCGGGGAGGGGCTGGACCGGGGAGCTGTTTTTT. Its protein is CASSYSGRGWTGELFF.

Only one count was recorded for this clone. V gene TRBV6-1 combines with J gene TRBJ2-1; possibly TRBD1 for D (6 bases). The germline V gene has CDR1 MNHNS and CDR2 SASEGT. The CDR3 contains 14 residues. V was cut by 3 bases and J by 12 bases, with 18 bases left in between. CDR3 bases: TGTGCCAGCAGTGAGTTCAGGGGTTTGTTTCCGCAGTTCTTC. Translation gives CASSEFRGLFPQFF.

The V and J genes are TRBV6-5 and TRBJ2-3, with D possibly matching TRBD2 (5 bases). V lost 2 bases and J lost 0, with 9 bases in between. This CDR3 contains 15 residues. Germline V gene lookup returns CDR1 MNHEY and CDR2 SVGAGI. This CDR3 reads CASSYPAASTDTQYF. CDR3 in DNA: TGTGCCAGCAGTTACCCAGCGGCTAGCACAGATACGCAGTATTTT.

The chain employs TRBV12-3 or TRBV12-4 and TRBJ2-7; D unresolved. Trimming took off 6 bases at V and 3 bases at J, with 6 bases between the two ends. The CDR3 runs 11 residues. The CDR3 region has the DNA TGTGCCAGCAGACTACGCTACGAGCAGTACTTC. Translation: CASRLRYEQYF.

The J gene is TRBJ2-7, the V gene TRBV18, with 7 positions matching TRBD1. The CDR3 extends over 15 amino acids. CDR1 is KGHSH, CDR2 LQKENI, per germline. The ends lost 0 bases at V and 3 bases at J; junction bases unmatched: 5. CDR3 sequence: CASSPPGQQNYEQYF. CDR3 DNA: TGTGCCAGCTCACCACCGGGACAGCAAAACTACGAGCAGTACTTC.

The V gene is TRBV7-8, the J gene TRBJ2-7, with 9 nucleotides matching TRBD2. Germline V gene data show CDR1 as SGHVS and CDR2 as FQNEAQ. There are 15 residues in the CDR3. With 2 bases clipped from V and 1 base from J, the junction kept 3 bases outside the gene matches. CDR3: CASSLLAGPSYEQYF. DNA of the CDR3: TGTGCCAGCAGCTTACTAGCGGGACCTTCCTACGAGCAGTACTTC.

The genes are TRBV27 and TRBJ2-1; perhaps TRBD2 as D (6 bases). This CDR3 has 15 amino acids. Germline loops: CDR1 MNHEY, CDR2 SMNVEV (reference sequence). V lost 3 bases and J lost 4, with 13 bases in between. The CDR3 reads CASSFTGEGYNEQFF. CDR3 nucleotide sequence: TGTGCCAGCAGTTTTACGGGAGAGGGTTACAATGAGCAGTTCTTC.

The chain carries TRBV18 and TRBJ2-5; TRBD1 matches at 8 bases. The V gene's germline CDR1 is KGHSH and CDR2 LQKENI. This CDR3 contains 15 residues. V lost 0 bases, J lost 2 bases, and 2 bases stayed unmatched. This CDR3 reads CASSPPRTGQETQYF. The CDR3 DNA is TGTGCCAGCTCACCACCTAGGACAGGGCAAGAGACCCAGTACTTC.

This clone showed up just a few times. The chain joins TRBV18 to TRBJ1-1; D is unresolved. With 6 bases removed from V and 0 bases from J, the gap between germline ends came to 11 bases. This CDR3 is built from 14 residues. The germline V gene has CDR1 KGHSH and CDR2 LQKENI. CDR3 DNA sequence: TGTGCCAGCTCCTTCTTAGCGATGAACACTGAAGCTTTCTTT. Its protein product is CASSFLAMNTEAFF.

The rearrangement joins TRBV5-1 to TRBJ2-1; D gene uncertain. V was trimmed by 3 bases and J by 4 bases, leaving 8 bases between them. CDR1 is SGHRS and CDR2 is YFSETQ in the germline V gene. This CDR3 contains 13 residues. The CDR3 DNA sequence: TGCGCCAGCAGCTCTGACTCATACAATGAGCAGTTCTTC. This codes for CASSSDSYNEQFF. Filled out from reference TRBV5-1 and TRBJ2-1, the complete variable domain reads KAGVTQTPRYLIKTRGQQVTLSCSPISGHRSVSWYQQTPGQGLQFLFEYFSETQRNKGNFPGRFSGRQFSNSRSEMNVSTLELGDSALYLCASSSDSYNEQFFGPGTRLTVL.

The chain employs TRBV20-1 and TRBJ2-7, with 7 bases matching TRBD1. CDR1 is DFQATT and CDR2 is SNEGSKA in the germline V gene (reference sequence). The CDR3 contains 13 residues. J was trimmed by 9 bases and V by 3 bases; bases with no gene match: 11. The CDR3 protein is CSASGDRARAQYF. CDR3 nucleotides: TGCAGTGCTAGTGGGGACAGAGCCCGCGCGCAGTACTTC.

The gene calls are TRBV10-1 and TRBJ2-7; D possibly corresponds to TRBD2 (5 bases). Germline-derived CDR1 and CDR2 are WNHNN and SYGVQD (reference sequence). This CDR3 spans 16 amino acids. The V and J ends lost 4 bases and 3 bases respectively, with 19 bases between them. The CDR3 DNA reads TGCGCCAGCAGTGGACCGGGCCAGTTCGGAGGCTACGAGCAGTACTTC. It encodes CASSGPGQFGGYEQYF.

In its sample, this clone was seen once. The chain carries TRBV28 and TRBJ1-6; no clear D. Trimming pared 2 bases from V and 6 bases from J, leaving 14 bases between. This CDR3 is 16 amino acids long. In germline, CDR1 is MDHEN, CDR2 SYDVKM. This CDR3 is CASSLMGPTSNSPLHF. The CDR3 DNA reads TGTGCCAGCAGTTTAATGGGCCCCACCAGTAATTCACCCCTCCACTTT.